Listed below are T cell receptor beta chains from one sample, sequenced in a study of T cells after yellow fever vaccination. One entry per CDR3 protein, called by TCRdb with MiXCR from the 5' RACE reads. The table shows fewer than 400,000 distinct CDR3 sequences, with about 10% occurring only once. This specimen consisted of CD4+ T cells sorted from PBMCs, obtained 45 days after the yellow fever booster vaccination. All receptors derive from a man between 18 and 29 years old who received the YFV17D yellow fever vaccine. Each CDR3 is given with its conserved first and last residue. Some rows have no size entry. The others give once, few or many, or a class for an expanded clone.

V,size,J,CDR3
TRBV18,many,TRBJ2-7,CASSPTAAYEQYF
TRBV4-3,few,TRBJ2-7,CASSQGFGRGSYEQYF
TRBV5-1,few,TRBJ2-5,CASSLVTGKKGETQYF
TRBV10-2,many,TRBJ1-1,CASGRAEAFF
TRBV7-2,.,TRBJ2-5,CASSFGNLRQETQYF
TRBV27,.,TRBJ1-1,CASSPVLLNTEAFF
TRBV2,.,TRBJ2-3,CASSAQVVSTDTQYF
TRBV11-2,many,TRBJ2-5,CASSLDRGIETQYF
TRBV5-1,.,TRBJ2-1,CASTEPGQGINEQFF
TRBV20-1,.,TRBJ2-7,CSALIQGADEQYF
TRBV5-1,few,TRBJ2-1,CASSLAQTQGAREQFF
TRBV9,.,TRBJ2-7,CASSVRQDYEQYF
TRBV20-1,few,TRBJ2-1,CSAETSGGINRFF
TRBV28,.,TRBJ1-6,CASSFQGSDSPLHF
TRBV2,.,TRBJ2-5,CASTPIGSGETQYF
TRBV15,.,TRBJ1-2,CATSPRQGAGYTF
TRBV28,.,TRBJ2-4,CASTGRPQNIQYF
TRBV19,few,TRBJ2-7,CASSIAPRAGPYEQYF
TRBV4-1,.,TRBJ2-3,CASSQDPREDTQYF
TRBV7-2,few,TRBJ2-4,CASSPPGGVYENIQYF
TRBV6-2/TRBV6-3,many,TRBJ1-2,CASSSPPWGYGYTF
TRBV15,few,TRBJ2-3,CATSRDSGGGRTDTQYF
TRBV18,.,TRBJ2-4,CASSRRLAADIQYF
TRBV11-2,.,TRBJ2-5,CASSPLPVRTPGETQYF
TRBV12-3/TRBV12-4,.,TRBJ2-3,CASRASGNADTQYF
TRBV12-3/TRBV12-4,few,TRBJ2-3,CASSSPGYRSADTQYF
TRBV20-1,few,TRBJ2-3,CSAERERGATDTQYF
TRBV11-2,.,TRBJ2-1,CASSTDIGSYNEQFF
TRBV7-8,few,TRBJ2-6,CASRTGVSGANVLTF
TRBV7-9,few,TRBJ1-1,CASSLGVPEAFF
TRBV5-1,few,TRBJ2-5,CASSSLSDRLDF
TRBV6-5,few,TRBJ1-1,CASSYGKAPESEAFF
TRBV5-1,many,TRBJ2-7,CASSLGGVSPYEQYF
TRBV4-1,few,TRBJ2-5,CASSQTSWREPLGTQYF
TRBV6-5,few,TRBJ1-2,CASRAQGYYGYTF
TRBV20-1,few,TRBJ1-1,CSARLTGLNTEAFF
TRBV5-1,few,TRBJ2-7,CASSLAGQDYEQYF
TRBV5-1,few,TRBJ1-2,CASSLELRTHVDGYTF
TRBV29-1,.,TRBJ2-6,CSVTGGSGANVLTF
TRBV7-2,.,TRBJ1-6,CASSPGLHSPLHF
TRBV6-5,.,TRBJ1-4,CASSYSQANEKLFF
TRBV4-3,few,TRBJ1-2,CASSLNTAGNGGYTF
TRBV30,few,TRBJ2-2,CAWSPGPELFF
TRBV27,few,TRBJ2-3,CASKQSSTDTQYF
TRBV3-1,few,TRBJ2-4,CASSQRGLANIQYF
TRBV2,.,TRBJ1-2,CASSQDTF
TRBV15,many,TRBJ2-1,CATSRDWNEQFF
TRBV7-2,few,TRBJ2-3,CASSPGTSADTQYF
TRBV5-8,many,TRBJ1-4,CATRVEGKLFF
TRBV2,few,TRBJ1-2,CASSWGLEYGYTF
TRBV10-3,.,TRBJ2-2,CAISESVGLATGELFF
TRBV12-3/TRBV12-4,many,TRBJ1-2,CASSLDDYRYTF
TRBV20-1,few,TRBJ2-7,CSAKRWSYEQYF
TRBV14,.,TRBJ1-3,CASSPNFGGNTIYF